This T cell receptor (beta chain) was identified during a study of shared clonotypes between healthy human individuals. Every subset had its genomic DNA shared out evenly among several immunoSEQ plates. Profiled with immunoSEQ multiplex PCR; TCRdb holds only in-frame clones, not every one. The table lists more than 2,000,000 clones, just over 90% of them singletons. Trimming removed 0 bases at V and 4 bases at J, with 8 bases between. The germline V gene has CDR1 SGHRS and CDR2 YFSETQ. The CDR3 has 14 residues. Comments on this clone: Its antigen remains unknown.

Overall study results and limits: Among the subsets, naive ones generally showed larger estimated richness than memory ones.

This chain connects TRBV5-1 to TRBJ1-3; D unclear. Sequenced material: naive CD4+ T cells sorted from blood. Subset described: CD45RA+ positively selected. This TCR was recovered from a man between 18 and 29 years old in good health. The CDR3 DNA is TGCGCCAGCAGCTTGGAACTGGGGGGAAACACCATATATTTT. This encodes CASSLELGGNTIYF. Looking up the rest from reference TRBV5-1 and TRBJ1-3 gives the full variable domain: KAGVTQTPRYLIKTRGQQVTLSCSPISGHRSVSWYQQTPGQGLQFLFEYFSETQRNKGNFPGRFSGRQFSNSRSEMNVSTLELGDSALYLCASSLELGGNTIYFGEGSWLTVV.